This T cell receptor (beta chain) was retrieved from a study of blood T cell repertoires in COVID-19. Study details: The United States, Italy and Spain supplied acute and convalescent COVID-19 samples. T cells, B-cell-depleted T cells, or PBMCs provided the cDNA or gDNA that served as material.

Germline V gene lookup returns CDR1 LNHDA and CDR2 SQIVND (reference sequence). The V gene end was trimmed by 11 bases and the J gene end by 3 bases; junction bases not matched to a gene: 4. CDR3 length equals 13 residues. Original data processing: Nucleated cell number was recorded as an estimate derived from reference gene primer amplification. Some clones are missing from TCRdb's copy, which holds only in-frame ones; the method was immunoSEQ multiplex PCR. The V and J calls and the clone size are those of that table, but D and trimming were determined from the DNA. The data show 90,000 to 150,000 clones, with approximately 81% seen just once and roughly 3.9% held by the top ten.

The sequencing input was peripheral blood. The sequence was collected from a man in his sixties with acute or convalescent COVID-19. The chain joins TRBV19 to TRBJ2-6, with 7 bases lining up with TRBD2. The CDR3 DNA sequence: TGTGCCGCGGCGGGAGTTGGGGCCAACGTCCTGACTTTC. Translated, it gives CAAAGVGANVLTF.